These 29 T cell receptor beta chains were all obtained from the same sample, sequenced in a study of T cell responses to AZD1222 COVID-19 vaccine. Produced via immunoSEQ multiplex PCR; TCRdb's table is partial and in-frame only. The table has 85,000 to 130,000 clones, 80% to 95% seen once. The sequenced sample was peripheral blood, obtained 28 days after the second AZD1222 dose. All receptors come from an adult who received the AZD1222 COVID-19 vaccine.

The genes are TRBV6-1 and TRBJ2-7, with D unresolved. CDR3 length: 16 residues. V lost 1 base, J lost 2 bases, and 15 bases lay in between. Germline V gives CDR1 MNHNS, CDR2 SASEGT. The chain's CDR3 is CASSEGANPSTYEQYF. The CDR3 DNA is TGTGCCAGCAGTGAAGGGGCAAATCCAAGTACCTACGAGCAGTACTTC.

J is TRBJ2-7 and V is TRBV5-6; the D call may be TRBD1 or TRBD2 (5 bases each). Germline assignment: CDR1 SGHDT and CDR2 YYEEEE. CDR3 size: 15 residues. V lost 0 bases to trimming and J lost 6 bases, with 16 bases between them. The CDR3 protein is CASSLGAFPGTEQYF. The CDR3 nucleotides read TGTGCCAGCAGCTTGGGGGCATTCCCTGGGACCGAGCAGTACTTC.

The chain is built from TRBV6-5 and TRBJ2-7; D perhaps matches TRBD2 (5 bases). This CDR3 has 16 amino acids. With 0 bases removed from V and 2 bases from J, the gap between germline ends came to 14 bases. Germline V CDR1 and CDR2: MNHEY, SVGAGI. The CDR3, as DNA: TGTGCCAGCAGTTACTCGTATGAACCCGGGGCCTACGAGCAGTACTTC. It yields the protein CASSYSYEPGAYEQYF.

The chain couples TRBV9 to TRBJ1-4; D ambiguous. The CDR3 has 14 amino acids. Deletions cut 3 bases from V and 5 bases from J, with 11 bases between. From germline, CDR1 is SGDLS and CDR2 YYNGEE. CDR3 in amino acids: CASSDGRPNEKLFF. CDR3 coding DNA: TGTGCCAGCAGCGATGGAAGGCCAAATGAAAAACTGTTTTTT.

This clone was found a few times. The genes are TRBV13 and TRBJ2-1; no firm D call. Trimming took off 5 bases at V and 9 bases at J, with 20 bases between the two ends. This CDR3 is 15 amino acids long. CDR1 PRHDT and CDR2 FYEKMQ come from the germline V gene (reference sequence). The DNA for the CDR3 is TGTGCCAGCAGCCGTCCGGGCCGAGGTCTTAGTGAGCAGTTCTTC. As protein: CASSRPGRGLSEQFF.

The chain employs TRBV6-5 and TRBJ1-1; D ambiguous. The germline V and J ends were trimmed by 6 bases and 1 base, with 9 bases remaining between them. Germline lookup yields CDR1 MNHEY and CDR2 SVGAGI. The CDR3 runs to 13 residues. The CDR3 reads CASSATRNTEAFF. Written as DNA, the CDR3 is TGTGCCAGCAGCGCTACAAGGAACACTGAAGCTTTCTTT.

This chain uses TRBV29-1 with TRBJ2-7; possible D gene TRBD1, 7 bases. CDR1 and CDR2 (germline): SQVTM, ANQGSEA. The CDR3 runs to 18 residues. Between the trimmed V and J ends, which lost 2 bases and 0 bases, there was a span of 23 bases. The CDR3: CSVEKGGRGGKSSYEQYF. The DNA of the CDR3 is TGCAGCGTTGAAAAGGGGGGCAGAGGGGGCAAGAGCTCCTACGAGCAGTACTTC.

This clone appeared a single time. CDR3 nucleotide sequence: TGTGCCAGCAGTTACTCAGCCCCGACAGATACGCAGTATTTT. It specifies CASSYSAPTDTQYF. This chain uses TRBV6-5 with TRBJ2-3; D is uncertain. CDR3 length equals 14 residues. Germline V lookup: CDR1 MNHEY, CDR2 SVGAGI. V dropped 0 bases and J dropped 3 bases, with 7 bases sitting between them.

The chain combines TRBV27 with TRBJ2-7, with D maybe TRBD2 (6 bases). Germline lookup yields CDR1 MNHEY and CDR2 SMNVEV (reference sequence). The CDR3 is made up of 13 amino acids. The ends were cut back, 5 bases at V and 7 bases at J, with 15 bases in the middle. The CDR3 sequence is CASSPRRGGEQYF. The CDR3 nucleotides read TGTGCCAGCAGTCCCCGGCGGGGTGGGGAGCAGTACTTC.

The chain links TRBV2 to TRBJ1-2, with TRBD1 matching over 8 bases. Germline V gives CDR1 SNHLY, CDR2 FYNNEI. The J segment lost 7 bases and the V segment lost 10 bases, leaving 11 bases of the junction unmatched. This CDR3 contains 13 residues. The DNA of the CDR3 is TGTGCCACCACGACAGGGGTCGGGGCTGGCTACACCTTC. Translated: CATTTGVGAGYTF.

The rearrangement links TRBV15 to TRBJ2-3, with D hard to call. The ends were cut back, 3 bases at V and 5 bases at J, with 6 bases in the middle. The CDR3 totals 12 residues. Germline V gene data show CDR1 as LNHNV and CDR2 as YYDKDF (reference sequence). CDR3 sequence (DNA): TGTGCCACCAGCAGGGCGAAAGATACGCAGTATTTT. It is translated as CATSRAKDTQYF. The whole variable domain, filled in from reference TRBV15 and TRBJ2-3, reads DAMVIQNPRYQVTQFGKPVTLSCSQTLNHNVMYWYQQKSSQAPKLLFHYYDKDFNNEADTPDNFQSRRPNTSFCFLDIRSPGLGDTAMYLCATSRAKDTQYFGPGTRLTVL.

The CDR3: CASSPTGGYQPQHF. The CDR3 coding sequence is TGTGCCAGCAGTCCGACAGGGGGTTATCAGCCCCAGCATTTT. The rearrangement joins TRBV28 to TRBJ1-5; 9 bases fit TRBD1. Germline V gene sequence: CDR1 MDHEN, CDR2 SYDVKM. V lost 5 bases, J lost 5 bases, and 4 bases stayed unmatched. This CDR3 has 14 amino acids.

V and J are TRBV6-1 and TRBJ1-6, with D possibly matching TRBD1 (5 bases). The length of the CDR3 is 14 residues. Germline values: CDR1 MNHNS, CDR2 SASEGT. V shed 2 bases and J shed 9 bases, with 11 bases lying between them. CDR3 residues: CASSESGRGSPLHF. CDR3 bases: TGTGCCAGCAGTGAAAGTGGTAGGGGTTCACCCCTCCACTTT.

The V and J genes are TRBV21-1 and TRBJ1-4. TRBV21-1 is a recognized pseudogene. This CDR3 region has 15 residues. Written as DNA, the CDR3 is TGTGCCAGCAGCAAAGGGTCACCGTCTAATGAAAAACTGTTTTTT. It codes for CASSKGSPSNEKLFF.

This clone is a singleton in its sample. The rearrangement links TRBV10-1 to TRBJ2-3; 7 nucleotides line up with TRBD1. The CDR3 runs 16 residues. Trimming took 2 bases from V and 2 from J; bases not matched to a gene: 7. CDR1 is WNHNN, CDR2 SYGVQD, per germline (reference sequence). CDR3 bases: TGCGCCAGCAGTGAGGAGGGGACAGACTTCACAGATACGCAGTATTTT. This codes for CASSEEGTDFTDTQYF.

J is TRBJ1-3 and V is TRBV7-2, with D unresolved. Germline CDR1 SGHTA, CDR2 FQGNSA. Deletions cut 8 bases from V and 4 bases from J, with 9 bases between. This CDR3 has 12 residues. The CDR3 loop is CASRLPGNTIYF. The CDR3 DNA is TGTGCCAGCCGACTGCCAGGAAACACCATATATTTT.

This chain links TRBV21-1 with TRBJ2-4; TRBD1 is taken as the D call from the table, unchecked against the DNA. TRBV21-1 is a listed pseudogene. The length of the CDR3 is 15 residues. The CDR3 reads CASSKGPDDKNIQYF. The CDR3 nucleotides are TGTGCCAGCAGCAAGGGGCCAGATGACAAAAACATTCAGTACTTC.

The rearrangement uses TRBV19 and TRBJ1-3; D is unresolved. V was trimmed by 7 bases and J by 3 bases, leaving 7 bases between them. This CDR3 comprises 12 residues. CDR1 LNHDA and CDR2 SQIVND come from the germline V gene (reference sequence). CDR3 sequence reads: CASNFGGNTIYF. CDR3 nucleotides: TGTGCCAGTAATTTCGGTGGAAACACCATATATTTT.

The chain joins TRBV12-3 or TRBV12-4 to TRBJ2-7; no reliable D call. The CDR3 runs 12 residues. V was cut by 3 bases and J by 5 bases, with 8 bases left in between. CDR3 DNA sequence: TGTGCCAGCAGTTTCCCCAGGCACGAGCAGTACTTC. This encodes CASSFPRHEQYF.

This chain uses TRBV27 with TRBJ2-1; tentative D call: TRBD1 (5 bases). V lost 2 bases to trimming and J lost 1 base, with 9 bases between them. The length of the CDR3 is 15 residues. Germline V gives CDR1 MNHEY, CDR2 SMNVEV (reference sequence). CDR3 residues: CASSLPGRSYNEQFF. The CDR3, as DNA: TGTGCCAGCAGTTTACCAGGGCGGTCCTACAATGAGCAGTTCTTC.

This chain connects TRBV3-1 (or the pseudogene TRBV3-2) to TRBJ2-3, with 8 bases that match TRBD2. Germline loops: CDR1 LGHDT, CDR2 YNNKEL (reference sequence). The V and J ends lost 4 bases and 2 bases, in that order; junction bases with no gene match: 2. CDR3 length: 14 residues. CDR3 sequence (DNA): TGTGCCAGCAGCCTTAGCGGGGTCACAGATACGCAGTATTTT. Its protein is CASSLSGVTDTQYF.

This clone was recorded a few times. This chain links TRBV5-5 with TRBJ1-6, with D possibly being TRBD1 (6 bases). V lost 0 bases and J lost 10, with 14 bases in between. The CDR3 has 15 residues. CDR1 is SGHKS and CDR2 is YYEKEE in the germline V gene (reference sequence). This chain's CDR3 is CASSLDPGARSPLHF. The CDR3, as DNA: TGTGCCAGCAGCTTGGATCCAGGGGCGCGGTCACCCCTCCACTTT.

The CDR3 loop is CASSGPLHYEQYF. The CDR3 DNA reads as TGTGCCAGCAGCGGGCCCCTACACTACGAGCAGTACTTC. V and J are TRBV6-1 and TRBJ2-7; D not certain. V lost 6 bases to trimming and J lost 3 bases, with 12 bases between them. The germline V gene has CDR1 MNHNS and CDR2 SASEGT. This CDR3 is 13 amino acids long.

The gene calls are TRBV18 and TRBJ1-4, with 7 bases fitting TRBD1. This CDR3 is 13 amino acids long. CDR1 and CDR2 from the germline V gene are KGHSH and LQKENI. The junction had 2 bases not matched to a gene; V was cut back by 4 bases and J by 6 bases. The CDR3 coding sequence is TGTGCCAGCTCACAGGGGGCGGATGAAAAACTGTTTTTT. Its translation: CASSQGADEKLFF. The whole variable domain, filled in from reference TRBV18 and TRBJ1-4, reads NAGVMQNPRHLVRRRGQEARLRCSPMKGHSHVYWYRQLPEEGLKFMVYLQKENIIDESGMPKERFSAEFPKEGPSILRIQQVVRGDSAAYFCASSQGADEKLFFGSGTQLSVL.

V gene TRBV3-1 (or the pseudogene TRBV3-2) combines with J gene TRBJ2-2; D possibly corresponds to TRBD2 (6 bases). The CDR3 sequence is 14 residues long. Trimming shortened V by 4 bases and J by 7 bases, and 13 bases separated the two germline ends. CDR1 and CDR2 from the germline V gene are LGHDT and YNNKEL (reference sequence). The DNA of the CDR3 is TGTGCCAGCAGCCCGGGGGACCGGCACGGGGAGCTGTTTTTT. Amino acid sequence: CASSPGDRHGELFF.

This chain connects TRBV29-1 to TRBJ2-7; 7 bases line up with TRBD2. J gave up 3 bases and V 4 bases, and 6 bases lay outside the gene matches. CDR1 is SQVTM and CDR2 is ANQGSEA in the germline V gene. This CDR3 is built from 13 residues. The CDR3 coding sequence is TGCAGCGTTGCATCCGGGACTATCTACGAGCAGTACTTC. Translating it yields CSVASGTIYEQYF.

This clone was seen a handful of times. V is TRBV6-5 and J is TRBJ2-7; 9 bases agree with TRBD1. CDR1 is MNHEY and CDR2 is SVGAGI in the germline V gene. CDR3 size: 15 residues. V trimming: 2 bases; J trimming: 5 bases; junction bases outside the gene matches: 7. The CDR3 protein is CASSYVRTGVHEQYF. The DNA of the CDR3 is TGTGCCAGCAGTTACGTCAGGACAGGGGTCCACGAGCAGTACTTC.

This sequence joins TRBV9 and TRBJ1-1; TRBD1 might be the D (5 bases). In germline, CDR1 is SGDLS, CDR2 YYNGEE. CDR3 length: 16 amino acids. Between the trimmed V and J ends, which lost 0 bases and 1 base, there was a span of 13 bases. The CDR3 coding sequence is TGTGCCAGCAGCGTAGGTGACGGGGCGCGGAACACTGAAGCTTTCTTT. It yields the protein CASSVGDGARNTEAFF.

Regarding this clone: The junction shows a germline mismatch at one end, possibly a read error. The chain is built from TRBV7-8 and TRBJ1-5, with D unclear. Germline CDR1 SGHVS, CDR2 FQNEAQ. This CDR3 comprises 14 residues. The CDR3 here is CASSLARAGQPQHF. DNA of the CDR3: TGTGCCAGCAGCCTAGCGAGGGCAGGTCAGCCCCAGCATTTT.